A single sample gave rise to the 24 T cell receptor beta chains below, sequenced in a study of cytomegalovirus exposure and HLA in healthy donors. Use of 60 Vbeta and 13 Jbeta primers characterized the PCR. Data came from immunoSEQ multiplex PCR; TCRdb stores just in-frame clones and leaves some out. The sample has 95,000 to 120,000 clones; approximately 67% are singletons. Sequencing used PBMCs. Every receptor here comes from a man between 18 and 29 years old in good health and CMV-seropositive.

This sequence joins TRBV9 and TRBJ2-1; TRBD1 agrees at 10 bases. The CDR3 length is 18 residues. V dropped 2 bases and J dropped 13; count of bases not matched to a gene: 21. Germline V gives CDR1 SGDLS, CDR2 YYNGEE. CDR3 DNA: TGTGCCAGCAGCGTGCTGCCCTCCGGGACAGGGGCTCAGGGGCCACAGTTCTTC. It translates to CASSVLPSGTGAQGPQFF. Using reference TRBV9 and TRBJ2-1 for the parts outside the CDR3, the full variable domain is DSGVTQTPKHLITATGQRVTLRCSPRSGDLSVYWYQQSLDQGLQFLIQYYNGEERAKGNILERFSAQQFPDLHSELNLSSLELGDSALYFCASSVLPSGTGAQGPQFFGPGTRLTVL.

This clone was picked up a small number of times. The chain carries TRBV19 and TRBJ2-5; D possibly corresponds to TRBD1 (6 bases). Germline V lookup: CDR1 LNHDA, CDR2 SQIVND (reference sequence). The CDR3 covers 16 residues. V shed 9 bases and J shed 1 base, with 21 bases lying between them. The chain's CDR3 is CASKKTIGTTQETQYF. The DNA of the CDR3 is TGTGCCAGCAAAAAAACCATCGGGACAACCCAAGAGACCCAGTACTTC. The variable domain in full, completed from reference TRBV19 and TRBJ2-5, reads DGGITQSPKYLFRKEGQNVTLSCEQNLNHDAMYWYRQDPGQGLRLIYYSQIVNDFQKGDIAEGYSVSREKKESFPLTVTSAQKNPTAFYLCASKKTIGTTQETQYFGPGTRLLVL.

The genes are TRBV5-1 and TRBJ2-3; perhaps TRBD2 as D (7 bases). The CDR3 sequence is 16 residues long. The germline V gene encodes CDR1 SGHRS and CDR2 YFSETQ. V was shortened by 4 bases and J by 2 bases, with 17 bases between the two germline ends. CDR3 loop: CASSRTEGGYTDTQYF. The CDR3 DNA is TGCGCCAGCAGCCGGACCGAGGGGGGGTACACAGATACGCAGTATTTT.

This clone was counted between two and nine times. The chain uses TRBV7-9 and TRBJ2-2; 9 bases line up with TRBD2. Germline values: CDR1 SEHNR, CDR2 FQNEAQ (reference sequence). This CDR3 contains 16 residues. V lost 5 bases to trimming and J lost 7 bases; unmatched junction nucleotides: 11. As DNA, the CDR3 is TGTGCCAGCAGCCCTGGGACTAGCCTGGTGGGCGGGGAGCTGTTTTTT. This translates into CASSPGTSLVGGELFF.

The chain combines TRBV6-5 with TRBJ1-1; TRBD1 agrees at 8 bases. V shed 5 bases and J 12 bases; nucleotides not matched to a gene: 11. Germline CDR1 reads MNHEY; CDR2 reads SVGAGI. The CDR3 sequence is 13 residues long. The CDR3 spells CASSEAFDRGTFF. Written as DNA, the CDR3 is TGTGCCAGCAGTGAAGCGTTTGACAGGGGAACTTTCTTT.

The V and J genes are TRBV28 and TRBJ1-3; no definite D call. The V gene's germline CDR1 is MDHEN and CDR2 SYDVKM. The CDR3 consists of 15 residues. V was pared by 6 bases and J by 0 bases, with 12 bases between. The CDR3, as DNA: TGTGCCAGCAGATACCCGGGGAACTCTGGAAACACCATATATTTT. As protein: CASRYPGNSGNTIYF.

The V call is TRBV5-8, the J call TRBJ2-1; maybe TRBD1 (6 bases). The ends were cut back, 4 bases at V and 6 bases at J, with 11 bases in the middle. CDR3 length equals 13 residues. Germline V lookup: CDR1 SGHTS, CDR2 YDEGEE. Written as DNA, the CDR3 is TGTGCCAGCAGCACACAGGGTGGCAATGAGCAGTTCTTC. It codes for CASSTQGGNEQFF.

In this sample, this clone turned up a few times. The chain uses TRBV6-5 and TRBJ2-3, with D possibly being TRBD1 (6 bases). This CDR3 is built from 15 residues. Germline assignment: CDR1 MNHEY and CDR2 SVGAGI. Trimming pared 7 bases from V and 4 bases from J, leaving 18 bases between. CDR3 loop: CASKAQGQLADTQYF. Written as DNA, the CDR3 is TGTGCCAGCAAAGCGCAGGGGCAGTTGGCAGATACGCAGTATTTT.

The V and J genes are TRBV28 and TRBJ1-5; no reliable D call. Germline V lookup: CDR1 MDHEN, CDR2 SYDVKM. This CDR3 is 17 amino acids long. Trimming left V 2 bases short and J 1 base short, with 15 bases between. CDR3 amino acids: CASSLVVRERSNQPQHF. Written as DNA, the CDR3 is TGTGCCAGCAGTTTAGTCGTTAGGGAGAGGAGCAATCAGCCCCAGCATTTT.

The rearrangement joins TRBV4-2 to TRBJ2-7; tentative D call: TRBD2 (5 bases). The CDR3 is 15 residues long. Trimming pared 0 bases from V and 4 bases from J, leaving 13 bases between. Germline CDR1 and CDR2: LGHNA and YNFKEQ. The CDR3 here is CASSQDAAGVYEQYF. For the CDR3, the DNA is TGTGCCAGCAGCCAAGATGCGGCGGGTGTGTACGAGCAGTACTTC.

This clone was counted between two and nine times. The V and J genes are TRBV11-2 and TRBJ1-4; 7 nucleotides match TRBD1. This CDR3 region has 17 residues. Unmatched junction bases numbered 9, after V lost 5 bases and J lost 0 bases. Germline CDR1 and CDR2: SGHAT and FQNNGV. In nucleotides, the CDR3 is TGTGCCAGCAGCCGTACCGGGACAGTTGCAACTAATGAAAAACTGTTTTTT. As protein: CASSRTGTVATNEKLFF.

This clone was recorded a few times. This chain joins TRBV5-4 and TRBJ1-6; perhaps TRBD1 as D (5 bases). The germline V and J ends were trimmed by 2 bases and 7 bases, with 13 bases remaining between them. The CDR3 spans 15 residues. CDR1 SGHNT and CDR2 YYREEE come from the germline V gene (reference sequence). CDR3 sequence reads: CASSFSGLRNSPLHF. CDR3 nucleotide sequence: TGTGCCAGCAGCTTCTCAGGGCTTAGGAATTCACCCCTCCACTTT.

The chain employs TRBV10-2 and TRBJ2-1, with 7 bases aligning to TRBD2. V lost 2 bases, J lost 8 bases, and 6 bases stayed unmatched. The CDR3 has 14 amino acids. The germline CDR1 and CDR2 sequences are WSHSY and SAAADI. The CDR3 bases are TGCGCCAGCAGTGAGGGTGGCGGGGGTGATGAGCAGTTCTTC. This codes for CASSEGGGGDEQFF.

The CDR3 sequence: CASSPGQVSPTDTQYF. CDR3 in DNA: TGTGCCAGCAGCCCCGGACAGGTCTCACCCACAGATACGCAGTATTTT. The chain carries TRBV5-5 and TRBJ2-3; 7 nucleotides line up with TRBD1. The trim removed 4 bases at V and 2 bases at J, leaving 10 bases unmatched. The CDR3 loop spans 16 amino acids. Germline V lookup: CDR1 SGHKS, CDR2 YYEKEE (reference sequence).

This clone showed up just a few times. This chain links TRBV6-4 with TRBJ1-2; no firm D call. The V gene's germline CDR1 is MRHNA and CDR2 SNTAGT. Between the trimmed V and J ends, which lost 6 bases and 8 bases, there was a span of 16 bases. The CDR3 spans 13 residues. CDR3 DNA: TGTGCCAGCAGCGAAGACTGGGGAGCGGGCTACACCTTC. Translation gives CASSEDWGAGYTF.

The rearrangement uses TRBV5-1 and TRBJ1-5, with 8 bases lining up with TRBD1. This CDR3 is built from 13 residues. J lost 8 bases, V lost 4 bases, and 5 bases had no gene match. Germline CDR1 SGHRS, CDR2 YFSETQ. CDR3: CASSRRTGKPQHF. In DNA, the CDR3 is TGCGCCAGCAGCCGGCGGACAGGGAAGCCCCAGCATTTT.

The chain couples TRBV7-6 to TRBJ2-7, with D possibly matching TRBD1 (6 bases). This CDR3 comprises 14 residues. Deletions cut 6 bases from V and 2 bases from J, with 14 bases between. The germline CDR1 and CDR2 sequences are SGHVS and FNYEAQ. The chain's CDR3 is CASSSLGAPYEQYF. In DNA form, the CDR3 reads TGTGCCAGCAGTTCGTTGGGGGCCCCCTACGAGCAGTACTTC.

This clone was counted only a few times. The DNA of the CDR3 is TGTGCCAGCAGTGAAGCGAGGGACATTGGAAACACCATATATTTT. Translated, it gives CASSEARDIGNTIYF. The chain links TRBV2 to TRBJ1-3, with D possibly being TRBD1 (6 bases). V was pared by 0 bases and J by 3 bases, with 9 bases between. The length of the CDR3 is 15 residues. Looked up from germline, CDR1 is SNHLY and CDR2 is FYNNEI.

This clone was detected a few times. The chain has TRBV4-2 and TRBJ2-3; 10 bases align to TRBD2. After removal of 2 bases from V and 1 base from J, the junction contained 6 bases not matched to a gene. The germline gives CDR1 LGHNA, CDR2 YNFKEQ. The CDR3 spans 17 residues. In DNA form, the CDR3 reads TGTGCCAGCAGCCAACAACTAAGCGGGGGGGGCACAGATACGCAGTATTTT. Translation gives CASSQQLSGGGTDTQYF.

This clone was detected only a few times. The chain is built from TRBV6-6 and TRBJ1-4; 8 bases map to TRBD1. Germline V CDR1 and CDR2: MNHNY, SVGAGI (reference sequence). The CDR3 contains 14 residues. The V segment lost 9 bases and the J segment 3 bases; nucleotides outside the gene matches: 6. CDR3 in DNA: TGTGCCAGTGGGGTACAGGGGGCTAATGAAAAACTGTTTTTT. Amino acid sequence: CASGVQGANEKLFF.

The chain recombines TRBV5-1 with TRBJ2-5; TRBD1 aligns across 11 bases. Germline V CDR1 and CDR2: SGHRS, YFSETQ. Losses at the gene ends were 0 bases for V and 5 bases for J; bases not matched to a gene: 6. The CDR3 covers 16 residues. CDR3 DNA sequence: TGCGCCAGCAGCTTGGTAGGACAGGGGGCTGGGGAGACCCAGTACTTC. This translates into CASSLVGQGAGETQYF. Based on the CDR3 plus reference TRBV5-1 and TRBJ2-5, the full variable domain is KAGVTQTPRYLIKTRGQQVTLSCSPISGHRSVSWYQQTPGQGLQFLFEYFSETQRNKGNFPGRFSGRQFSNSRSEMNVSTLELGDSALYLCASSLVGQGAGETQYFGPGTRLLVL.

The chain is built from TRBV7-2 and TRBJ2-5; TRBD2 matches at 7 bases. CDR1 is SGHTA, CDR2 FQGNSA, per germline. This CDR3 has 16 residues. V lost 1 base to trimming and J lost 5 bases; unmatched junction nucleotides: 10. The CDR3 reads CASSLGMGGGRETQYF. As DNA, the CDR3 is TGTGCCAGCAGCTTAGGGATGGGGGGGGGAAGGGAGACCCAGTACTTC. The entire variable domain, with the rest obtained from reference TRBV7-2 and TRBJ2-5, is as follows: GAGVSQSPSNKVTEKGKDVELRCDPISGHTALYWYRQSLGQGLEFLIYFQGNSAPDKSGLPSDRFSAERTGGSVSTLTIQRTQQEDSAVYLCASSLGMGGGRETQYFGPGTRLLVL.

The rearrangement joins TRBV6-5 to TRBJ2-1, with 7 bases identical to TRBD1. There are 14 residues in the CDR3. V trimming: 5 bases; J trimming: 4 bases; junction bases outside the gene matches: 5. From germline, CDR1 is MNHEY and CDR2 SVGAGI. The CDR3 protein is CASSRGGGYNEQFF. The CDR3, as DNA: TGTGCCAGCAGTCGAGGGGGCGGATACAATGAGCAGTTCTTC.

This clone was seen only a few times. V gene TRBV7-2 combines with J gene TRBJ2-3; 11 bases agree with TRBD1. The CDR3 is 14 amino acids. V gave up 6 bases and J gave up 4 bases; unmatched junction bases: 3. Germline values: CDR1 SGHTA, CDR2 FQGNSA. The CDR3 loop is CASRGQGGADTQYF. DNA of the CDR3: TGTGCCAGCAGGGGACAGGGGGGGGCAGATACGCAGTATTTT.